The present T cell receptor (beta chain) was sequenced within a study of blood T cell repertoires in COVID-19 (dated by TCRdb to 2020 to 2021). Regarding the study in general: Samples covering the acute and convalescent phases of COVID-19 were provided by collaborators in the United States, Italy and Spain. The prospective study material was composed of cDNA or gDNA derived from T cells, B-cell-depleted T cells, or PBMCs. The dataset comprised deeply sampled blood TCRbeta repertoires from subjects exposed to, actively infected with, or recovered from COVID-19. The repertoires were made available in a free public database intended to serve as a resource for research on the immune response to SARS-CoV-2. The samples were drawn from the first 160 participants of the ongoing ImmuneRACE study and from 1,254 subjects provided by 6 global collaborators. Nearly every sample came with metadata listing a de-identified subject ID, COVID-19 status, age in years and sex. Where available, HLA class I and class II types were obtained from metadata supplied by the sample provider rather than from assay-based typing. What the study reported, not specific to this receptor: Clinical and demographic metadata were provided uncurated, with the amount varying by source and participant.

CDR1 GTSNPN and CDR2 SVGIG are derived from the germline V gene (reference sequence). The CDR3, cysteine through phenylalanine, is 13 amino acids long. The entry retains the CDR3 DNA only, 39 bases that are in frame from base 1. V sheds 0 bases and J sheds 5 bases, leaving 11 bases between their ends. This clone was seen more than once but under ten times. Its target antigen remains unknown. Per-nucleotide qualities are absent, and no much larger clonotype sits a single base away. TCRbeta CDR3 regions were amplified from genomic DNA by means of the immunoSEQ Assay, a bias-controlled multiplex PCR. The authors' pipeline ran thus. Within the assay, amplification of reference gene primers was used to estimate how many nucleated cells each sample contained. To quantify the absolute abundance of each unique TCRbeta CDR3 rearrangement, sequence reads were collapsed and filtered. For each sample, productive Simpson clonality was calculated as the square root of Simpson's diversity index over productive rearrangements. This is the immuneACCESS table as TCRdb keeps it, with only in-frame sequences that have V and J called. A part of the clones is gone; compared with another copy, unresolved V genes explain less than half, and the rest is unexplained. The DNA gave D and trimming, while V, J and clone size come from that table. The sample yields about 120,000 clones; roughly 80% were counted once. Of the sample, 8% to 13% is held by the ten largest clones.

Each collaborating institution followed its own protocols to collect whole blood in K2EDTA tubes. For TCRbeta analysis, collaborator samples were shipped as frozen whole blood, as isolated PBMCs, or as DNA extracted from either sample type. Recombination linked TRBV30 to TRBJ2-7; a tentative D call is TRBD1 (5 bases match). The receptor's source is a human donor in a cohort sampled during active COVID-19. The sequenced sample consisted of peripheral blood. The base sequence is TGTGCCTGGAGTGTCCAGGGTCTCGACGAGCAGTACTTC. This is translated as CAWSVQGLDEQYF.